These 7 T cell receptor beta chains came from one sample sequenced in a study of blood T cell repertoires in COVID-19. This table comes from immunoSEQ multiplex PCR, and its TCRdb copy is limited to in-frame clones, with some not included. The sample has more than 300,000 clones; approximately 88% are singletons. The sequenced material came from peripheral blood. Receptors originate from a woman in her 30s with COVID-19, enrolled during active disease.

This clone was detected only once. The chain links TRBV29-1 to TRBJ2-3, with unresolved D. Trimming shortened V by 7 bases and J by 2 bases, and 13 bases separated the two germline ends. In germline, CDR1 is SQVTM, CDR2 ANQGSEA. CDR3 length: 13 residues. As DNA, the CDR3 is TGCAGCGGTAGCCTCCAGACCACAGATACGCAGTATTTT. It yields the protein CSGSLQTTDTQYF.

This clone was detected only once. The chain employs TRBV3-1 (or the pseudogene TRBV3-2) and TRBJ1-4; no definite D call. The germline CDR1 and CDR2 sequences are LGHDT and YNNKEL (reference sequence). CDR3 length equals 15 residues. Trimming left V 2 bases short and J 4 bases short, with 11 bases between. CDR3 in DNA: TGTGCCAGCAGCCAAAATGGGAGGAGTAATGAAAAACTGTTTTTT. It codes for CASSQNGRSNEKLFF.

The chain carries TRBV19 and TRBJ1-1, with D possibly matching TRBD1 (6 bases). Germline assignment: CDR1 LNHDA and CDR2 SQIVND (reference sequence). The CDR3 has 16 residues. V shed 6 bases and J shed 0 bases, with 17 bases lying between them. CDR3 sequence (DNA): TGTGCCAGTAGCTGGGGGTGGCAGGGGCTGAACACTGAAGCTTTCTTT. Its protein is CASSWGWQGLNTEAFF.

J is TRBJ1-1 and V is TRBV2; 7 positions agree with TRBD1. CDR1 SNHLY and CDR2 FYNNEI come from the germline V gene. This CDR3 region has 13 residues. Trimming removed 4 bases from V and 6 bases from J; junction bases left unmatched: 5. CDR3 nucleotide sequence: TGTGCCAGCAGTGGACAGGGTATTTCTGAAGCTTTCTTT. It specifies CASSGQGISEAFF.

The chain employs TRBV5-1 and TRBJ1-3; 9 nucleotides agree with TRBD1. Germline CDR1 and CDR2: SGHRS and YFSETQ. Trimming cost V 4 bases and J 2 bases; bases outside gene matches: 10. The CDR3 length is 17 residues. CDR3 nucleotides: TGCGCCAGCAGCGCCCGATTACAGGGGGCGGCTGGAAACACCATATATTTT. Encoded protein: CASSARLQGAAGNTIYF.

This rearrangement joins TRBV5-6 to TRBJ2-2, with 10 bases aligning to TRBD1. CDR1 is SGHDT, CDR2 YYEEEE, per germline. With 1 base clipped from V and 8 bases from J, the junction kept 5 bases outside the gene matches. This CDR3 contains 15 residues. The CDR3 DNA is TGTGCCAGCAGCTTGAGACAGGGGGCGAGAGGGGAGCTGTTTTTT. Translating it yields CASSLRQGARGELFF.

V gene TRBV3-1 (or the pseudogene TRBV3-2) combines with J gene TRBJ2-3; D might be TRBD1 (5 bases). CDR3 length: 15 amino acids. CDR1 and CDR2 from the germline V gene are LGHDT and YNNKEL (reference sequence). V was trimmed by 1 base and J by 4 bases, leaving 12 bases between them. CDR3 region: CASSQGRANADTQYF. CDR3 coding DNA: TGTGCCAGCAGCCAAGGCAGGGCGAACGCAGATACGCAGTATTTT.